One sample yielded the 23 T cell receptor beta chains listed below, sequenced in a study of pediatric ulcerative colitis. The protocol was immunoSEQ multiplex PCR, while the TCRdb copy is restricted to in-frame clones and leaves out a portion. Counted here are roughly 49,000 clones, 78% occurring once; the ten biggest clones make up 3.5% to 4.5%. The rectum was sampled with one to two pinch biopsies at colonoscopy. The sample consisted of gut tissue. These receptors originate from a girl under 18 with moderate ulcerative colitis.

The chain uses TRBV6-1 and TRBJ2-7; 8 nucleotides agree with TRBD2. Per the germline V gene, CDR1 is MNHNS and CDR2 is SASEGT. The length of the CDR3 is 15 residues. The V segment lost 2 bases and the J segment 3 bases; nucleotides outside the gene matches: 6. In nucleotides, the CDR3 is TGTGCCAGCAGTGAAAGAGTAGCGGGGCTCTACGAGCAGTACTTC. This codes for CASSERVAGLYEQYF.

This clone came up a few times. The chain couples TRBV27 to TRBJ1-1; no definite D call. Trimming took off 2 bases at V and 1 base at J, with 14 bases between the two ends. This CDR3 is built from 16 residues. Germline V gene lookup returns CDR1 MNHEY and CDR2 SMNVEV (reference sequence). As DNA, the CDR3 is TGTGCCAGCAGTTTAACTTCAGCAGGTGGGAACACTGAAGCTTTCTTT. Translated: CASSLTSAGGNTEAFF.

This chain connects TRBV13 to TRBJ1-2; D ambiguous. Germline V gene data show CDR1 as PRHDT and CDR2 as FYEKMQ (reference sequence). V dropped 4 bases and J dropped 2 bases, with 14 bases sitting between them. CDR3 length equals 15 residues. The CDR3 loop reads CASSSPRGGNYGYTF. CDR3 sequence (DNA): TGTGCCAGCAGCTCCCCCCGGGGTGGGAACTATGGCTACACCTTC.

The chain links TRBV23-1 to TRBJ2-2, with 10 positions matching TRBD2. TRBV23-1 falls under the ORF class, with uncertain function. This CDR3 has 17 amino acids. V shed 2 bases and J 1 base; nucleotides not matched to a gene: 4. CDR3 bases: TGCGCCAGCAGTCAAACTAGCGGGACCAGGAACACCGGGGAGCTGTTTTTT. Its protein is CASSQTSGTRNTGELFF.

V usage is TRBV6-1 and J usage is TRBJ1-1, with D uncertain. The CDR3 is 13 residues long. V gave up 4 bases and J gave up 0 bases, with 6 bases separating them. Germline CDR1 is MNHNS and CDR2 is SASEGT. The CDR3 bases are TGTGCCAGCAGTGCGACATTGAACACTGAAGCTTTCTTT. Amino acids: CASSATLNTEAFF.

The chain employs TRBV2 and TRBJ1-2; a possible D gene is TRBD1 (5 bases). The CDR3 extends over 12 amino acids. The germline V gene encodes CDR1 SNHLY and CDR2 FYNNEI. Trimming removed 6 bases at V and 5 bases at J, with 10 bases between. The CDR3 bases are TGTGCCAGCAGACAGGCCGTATATGGCTACACCTTC. Its protein is CASRQAVYGYTF.

In its sample, this clone was seen a few times. The chain is built from TRBV15 and TRBJ2-7; D not certain. The CDR3 runs 14 residues. Germline-derived CDR1 and CDR2 are LNHNV and YYDKDF (reference sequence). Trimming took 0 bases from V and 3 from J, leaving 9 bases between them. Here the CDR3 reads CATSRDRLGYEQYF. In DNA form, the CDR3 reads TGTGCCACCAGCAGAGATCGCTTGGGCTACGAGCAGTACTTC.

This clone was counted a few times. The chain joins TRBV6-5 to TRBJ1-2; D perhaps matches TRBD1 (5 bases). CDR3 length equals 12 residues. Trimming removed 2 bases from V and 8 bases from J, with 9 bases in between. The germline V gene has CDR1 MNHEY and CDR2 SVGAGI. The CDR3 region is CASSYRGEGYTF. DNA for the CDR3: TGTGCCAGCAGTTACCGGGGGGAGGGCTACACCTTC.

This chain uses TRBV28 with TRBJ2-1; the D gene is possibly TRBD2 (6 bases). The V end lost 8 bases, the J end lost 2 bases, and 16 bases lay between the germline ends. The CDR3 consists of 15 residues. Germline CDR1 reads MDHEN; CDR2 reads SYDVKM. The CDR3 DNA sequence: TGTGCCAGCGCCTTGATGATAGCGGCCTACAATGAGCAGTTCTTC. It encodes CASALMIAAYNEQFF.

V is TRBV5-6 and J is TRBJ2-1; a possible D gene is TRBD2 (6 bases). The CDR3 has 16 amino acids. Germline lookup yields CDR1 SGHDT and CDR2 YYEEEE. Trimming cost V 3 bases and J 5 bases, with 18 bases left between them. The CDR3 loop reads CASSWRLDGWNNEQFF. CDR3 DNA: TGTGCCAGCAGCTGGCGACTAGACGGTTGGAACAATGAGCAGTTCTTC.

This chain connects TRBV29-1 to TRBJ1-1; TRBD1 might be the D (5 bases). The CDR3 length is 10 residues. CDR1 and CDR2 from the germline V gene are SQVTM and ANQGSEA. Deletions cut 6 bases from V and 6 bases from J, with 8 bases between. CDR3 bases: TGCAGCGTCGGGACGTCTGAAGCTTTCTTT. Its translation: CSVGTSEAFF.

The chain combines TRBV18 with TRBJ1-3; maybe TRBD1 (5 bases). V was shortened by 5 bases and J by 0 bases, with 11 bases between the two germline ends. The CDR3 is 15 amino acids. Per the germline V gene, CDR1 is KGHSH and CDR2 is LQKENI. CDR3 region: CASSDTGYSGNTIYF. In DNA form, the CDR3 reads TGTGCCAGCTCAGATACAGGATACTCTGGAAACACCATATATTTT.

The V gene is TRBV7-2, the J gene TRBJ2-2; D possibly matches TRBD1 or TRBD2 (5 bases each). The germline V gene encodes CDR1 SGHTA and CDR2 FQGNSA. Trimming removed 1 base at V and 4 bases at J, with 7 bases between. This CDR3 is built from 14 residues. In nucleotides, the CDR3 is TGTGCCAGCAGCTTAGGGGACGGCACCGGGGAGCTGTTTTTT. Amino acid sequence: CASSLGDGTGELFF.

The J gene is TRBJ2-7, the V gene TRBV19; TRBD2 is a possible D gene (6 bases). Germline loops: CDR1 LNHDA, CDR2 SQIVND (reference sequence). Trimming cost V 3 bases and J 2 bases, with 11 bases left between them. The CDR3 is 14 amino acids. The CDR3 nucleotides are TGTGCCAGTAGTATCGGAGGGGCGGCCTACGAGCAGTACTTC. Translated: CASSIGGAAYEQYF. The full variable domain, in which reference TRBV19 and TRBJ2-7 provide the parts outside the CDR3, is DGGITQSPKYLFRKEGQNVTLSCEQNLNHDAMYWYRQDPGQGLRLIYYSQIVNDFQKGDIAEGYSVSREKKESFPLTVTSAQKNPTAFYLCASSIGGAAYEQYFGPGTRLTVT.

This rearrangement joins TRBV11-3 to TRBJ2-1; D gene unclear. From germline, CDR1 is SGHNT and CDR2 YENEEA. Trimming took 1 base from V and 7 from J, leaving 11 bases between them. The CDR3 runs to 14 residues. CDR3 protein: CASSLASTENEQFF. CDR3 nucleotides: TGTGCCAGCAGCTTAGCATCTACAGAGAATGAGCAGTTCTTC.

This clone showed up just a few times. V gene TRBV19 combines with J gene TRBJ1-1, with D perhaps TRBD1 (6 bases). This CDR3 comprises 16 residues. Germline CDR1 is LNHDA and CDR2 is SQIVND (reference sequence). The V end lost 7 bases, the J end lost 3 bases, and 21 bases lay between the germline ends. CDR3 bases: TGTGCCAGTAACGAAGGGGGTAGACTTGTTTACACTGAAGCTTTCTTT. This codes for CASNEGGRLVYTEAFF.

This sequence joins TRBV11-3 and TRBJ2-1, with a tentative D call TRBD2 (5 bases). V was cut by 3 bases and J by 8 bases, with 8 bases left in between. Germline values: CDR1 SGHNT, CDR2 YENEEA. This CDR3 is built from 12 residues. The CDR3 spells CASSFRGDEQFF. The CDR3 DNA reads TGTGCCAGCAGCTTCCGGGGTGATGAGCAGTTCTTC.

This sequence joins TRBV5-4 and TRBJ1-2, with a tentative D call TRBD1 (5 bases). The germline V and J ends were trimmed by 4 bases and 6 bases, with 16 bases remaining between them. The CDR3 contains 14 residues. Germline CDR1 reads SGHNT; CDR2 reads YYREEE (reference sequence). The CDR3 here is CASSPDTFSDGYTF. The CDR3 region has the DNA TGTGCCAGCAGCCCGGACACCTTCTCCGATGGCTACACCTTC.

This clone was observed a single time. V and J are TRBV11-3 and TRBJ1-1, with no clear D. The V gene lost 2 bases and the J gene lost 7 bases, with 11 bases spanning the gap. Germline CDR1 SGHNT, CDR2 YENEEA. The CDR3 totals 13 residues. The CDR3 here is CASSLNQVGEAFF. The CDR3 DNA sequence: TGTGCCAGCAGCTTAAATCAAGTTGGTGAAGCTTTCTTT.

This clone was picked up a small number of times. This rearrangement joins TRBV6-5 to TRBJ1-3; 7 nucleotides match TRBD1. Germline CDR1 reads MNHEY; CDR2 reads SVGAGI. The CDR3 contains 14 residues. V dropped 5 bases and J dropped 4; count of bases not matched to a gene: 5. The CDR3 DNA is TGTGCCAGCAGTCCCGGGACAGAAGGAAACACCATATATTTT. This encodes CASSPGTEGNTIYF.

The chain has TRBV6-1 and TRBJ1-1; D gene uncertain. Germline V gene lookup returns CDR1 MNHNS and CDR2 SASEGT. V lost 4 bases and J 5 bases, leaving 20 bases between the germline ends. The CDR3 totals 16 residues. Written as DNA, the CDR3 is TGTGCCAGCAGTGTGAGAATCGGGCAGCGGAGGACTGAAGCTTTCTTT. Translating gives CASSVRIGQRRTEAFF.

This clone was recorded once. V usage is TRBV11-2 and J usage is TRBJ2-2; D might be TRBD2 (5 bases). The CDR3 contains 18 residues. The germline V gene encodes CDR1 SGHAT and CDR2 FQNNGV. V was pared by 5 bases and J by 7 bases, with 26 bases between. CDR3 nucleotide sequence: TGTGCCAGCAGCCCCTCATCGGGCCGACTAACCAACGGCGGGGAGCTGTTTTTT. It yields the protein CASSPSSGRLTNGGELFF. Full variable domain (rest looked up from reference TRBV11-2 and TRBJ2-2): EAGVAQSPRYKIIEKRQSVAFWCNPISGHATLYWYQQILGQGPKLLIQFQNNGVVDDSQLPKDRFSAERLKGVDSTLKIQPAKLEDSAVYLCASSPSSGRLTNGGELFFGEGSRLTVL.

Only one count was recorded for this clone. The V call is TRBV1, the J call TRBJ2-3; the table's D call TRBD2 went unverified against the DNA. TRBV1 is noted as a pseudogene. This CDR3 region has 15 residues. CDR3: CTSSQAGLAPDTQYF. CDR3 sequence (DNA): TGCACCAGCAGCCAAGCTGGGCTAGCACCAGATACGCAGTATTTT.